This T cell receptor (beta chain) was identified during a study of shared clonotypes between healthy human individuals. The overall study: The study used three CD4 naive, three CD4 memory, two CD8 naive and one CD8 memory plate per donor.

V lost 3 bases and J 2 bases, leaving 10 bases between the germline ends. This CDR3 region has 14 residues. Germline values: CDR1 KGHSH, CDR2 LQKENI. This clone has more than one count but fewer than ten. The antigen is not known. Other nucleotide sequences from this sample produce the same CDR3. General study findings and limits: The study's rarefaction showed incomplete sorted-subset sequencing despite large depth.

Study processing details: ImmunoSEQ junction-only sequences lacked quality scores, so their filtering differed. Profiling relied on immunoSEQ multiplex PCR, and the TCRdb table lists in-frame clones only, not all of them. The V and J calls and clone size were taken over from that table, and D and trimming were inferred from the DNA. The profile covers fewer than 2.5 million clones, with 93% appearing a single time and roughly 0.36% taken by the ten largest. The sequence was obtained from a man younger than 35 in good health. Some clones in this sample may be carry-over from other donors' samples. Specimen: naive CD4+ T cells from PBMCs. Subset denoted: CD45RA+ positively selected. The genes are TRBV18 and TRBJ2-5; perhaps TRBD1 as D (6 bases). The DNA for the CDR3 is TGTGCCAGCTCACCCAGGACAGCGCAAGAGACCCAGTACTTC. Residues: CASSPRTAQETQYF.